Reported below is one T cell receptor (beta chain). What it binds is unknown. These data belong to a study of T cells expressing NK-cell markers. Overall study results and limits: Once again these clonotypes came out on top in the CD3+CD56-NKG2C+ fraction of several donors.

Germline CDR1 reads LNHDA; CDR2 reads SQIVND (reference sequence). The CDR3 runs 15 residues. TCRdb reworked the 5' RACE reads into one entry per CDR3 protein, no DNA. This listing includes some 150,000 distinct CDR3 sequences. The sequence came from a man between 18 and 29 years old in good health. The sequenced sample was blood T cells: a sorted CD56 or NKG2C T cell subset, CD4+ or CD8+ T cells, or bulk PBMC T cells (not recorded which). The chain carries TRBV19 and TRBJ2-3; as DNA is missing, the TRBD1 call by TCRdb cannot be tested. The CDR3 reads CASLRDHEMTDTQYF.